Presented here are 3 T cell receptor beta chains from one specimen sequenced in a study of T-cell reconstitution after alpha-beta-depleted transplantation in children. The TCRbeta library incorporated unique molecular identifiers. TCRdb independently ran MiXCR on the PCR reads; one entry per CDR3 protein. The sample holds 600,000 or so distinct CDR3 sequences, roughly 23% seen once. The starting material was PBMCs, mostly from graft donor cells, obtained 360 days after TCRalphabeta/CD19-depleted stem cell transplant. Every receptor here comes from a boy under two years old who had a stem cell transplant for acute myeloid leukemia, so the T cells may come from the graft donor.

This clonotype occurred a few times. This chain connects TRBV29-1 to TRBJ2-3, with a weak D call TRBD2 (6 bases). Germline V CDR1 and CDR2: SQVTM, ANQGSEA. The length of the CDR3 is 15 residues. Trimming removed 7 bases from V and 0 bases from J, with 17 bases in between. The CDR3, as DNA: TGCAGCGGTTCGGCGGGGTTCCCTAGCACAGATACGCAGTATTTT. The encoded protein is CSGSAGFPSTDTQYF.

Here the CDR3 DNA reads TGTGCCAGCATGACAGGGGCGTACACCGGGGAGCTGTTTTTT. Protein: CASMTGAYTGELFF. V and J are TRBV27 and TRBJ2-2, with 8 bases fitting TRBD1. J was trimmed by 3 bases and V by 7 bases; bases with no gene match: 4. Germline CDR1 reads MNHEY; CDR2 reads SMNVEV (reference sequence). The CDR3 length is 14 residues.

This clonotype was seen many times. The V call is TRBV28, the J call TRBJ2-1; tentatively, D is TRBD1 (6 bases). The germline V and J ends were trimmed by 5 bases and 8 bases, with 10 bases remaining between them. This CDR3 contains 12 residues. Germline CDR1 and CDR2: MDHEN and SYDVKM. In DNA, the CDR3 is TGTGCCAGCAGTCACAGGGACCATGAGCAGTTCTTC. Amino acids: CASSHRDHEQFF.